This section outlines one T cell receptor beta chain sequence together with its context. The data derive from a study of blood T cell repertoires in COVID-19. The wider study: T cells, B-cell-depleted T cells, or PBMCs supplied cDNA or gDNA.

Germline CDR1 and CDR2: LNHDA and SQIVND (reference sequence). V lost 3 bases to trimming and J lost 9 bases, with 15 bases between them. The CDR3 consists of 13 residues. Some clones are missing from TCRdb's copy, which holds only in-frame ones; the method was immunoSEQ multiplex PCR. Found here are 120,000 to 150,000 clones, around 84% of them singletons; the top ten hold less than 6%. The chain links TRBV19 to TRBJ2-7; D is ambiguous. The TCR was taken from a woman between 50 and 59 years old who had been exposed to COVID-19. Sequencing was carried out using PBMCs or T cells enriched from blood (not recorded which). The CDR3 protein is CASSITGSGGQYF. In DNA, the CDR3 is TGTGCCAGTAGTATTACCGGGTCCGGTGGGCAGTACTTC. Full variable domain (outside the CDR3, taken from reference TRBV19 and TRBJ2-7): DGGITQSPKYLFRKEGQNVTLSCEQNLNHDAMYWYRQDPGQGLRLIYYSQIVNDFQKGDIAEGYSVSREKKESFPLTVTSAQKNPTAFYLCASSITGSGGQYFGPGTRLTVT.